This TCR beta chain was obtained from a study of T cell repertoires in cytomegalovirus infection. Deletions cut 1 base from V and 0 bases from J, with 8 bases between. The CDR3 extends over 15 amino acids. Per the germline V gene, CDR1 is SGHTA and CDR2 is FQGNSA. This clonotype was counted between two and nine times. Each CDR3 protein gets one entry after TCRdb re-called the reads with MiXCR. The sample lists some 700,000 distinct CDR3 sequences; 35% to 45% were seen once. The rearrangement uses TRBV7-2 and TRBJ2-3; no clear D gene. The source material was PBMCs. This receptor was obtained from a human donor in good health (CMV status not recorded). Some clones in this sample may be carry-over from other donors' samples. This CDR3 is CASSLDRWSTDTQYF. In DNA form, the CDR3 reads TGTGCCAGCAGCTTAGATCGCTGGAGCACAGATACGCAGTATTTT.